The T cell receptor beta chain under discussion was sequenced for a study of technical replicates of blood from several donors. Assay: immunoSEQ multiplex PCR; the TCRdb copy retains only in-frame clones and omits some. The sample holds 60,000 to 65,000 clones, 80% to 95% seen once. The clonotype originates from a human donor in good health. Some clones in this sample may be carry-over from other donors' samples. The specimen was PBMCs.

The DNA of the CDR3 is TGTGCCAGCAGCACGCGTAGTGGTGGAAACACCATATATTTT. This gives the protein CASSTRSGGNTIYF. The V gene is TRBV7-2, the J gene TRBJ1-3; D is uncertain. Trimming took off 5 bases at V and 3 bases at J, with 11 bases between the two ends. CDR1 and CDR2 (germline): SGHTA, FQGNSA. The CDR3 runs to 14 residues.